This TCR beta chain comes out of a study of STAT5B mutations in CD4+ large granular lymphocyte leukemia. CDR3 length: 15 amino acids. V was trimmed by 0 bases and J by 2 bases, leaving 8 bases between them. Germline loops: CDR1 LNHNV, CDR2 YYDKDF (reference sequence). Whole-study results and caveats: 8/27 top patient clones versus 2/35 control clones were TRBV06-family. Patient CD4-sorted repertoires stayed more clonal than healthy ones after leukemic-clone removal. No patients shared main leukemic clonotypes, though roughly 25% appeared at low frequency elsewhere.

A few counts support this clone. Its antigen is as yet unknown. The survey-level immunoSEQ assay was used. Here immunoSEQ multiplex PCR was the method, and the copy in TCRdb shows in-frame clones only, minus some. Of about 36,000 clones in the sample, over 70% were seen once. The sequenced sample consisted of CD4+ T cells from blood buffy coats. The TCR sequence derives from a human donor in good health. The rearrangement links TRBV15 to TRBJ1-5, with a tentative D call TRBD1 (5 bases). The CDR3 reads CATSRDQGRNQPQHF. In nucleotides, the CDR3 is TGTGCCACCAGCAGAGATCAGGGACGCAATCAGCCCCAGCATTTT.